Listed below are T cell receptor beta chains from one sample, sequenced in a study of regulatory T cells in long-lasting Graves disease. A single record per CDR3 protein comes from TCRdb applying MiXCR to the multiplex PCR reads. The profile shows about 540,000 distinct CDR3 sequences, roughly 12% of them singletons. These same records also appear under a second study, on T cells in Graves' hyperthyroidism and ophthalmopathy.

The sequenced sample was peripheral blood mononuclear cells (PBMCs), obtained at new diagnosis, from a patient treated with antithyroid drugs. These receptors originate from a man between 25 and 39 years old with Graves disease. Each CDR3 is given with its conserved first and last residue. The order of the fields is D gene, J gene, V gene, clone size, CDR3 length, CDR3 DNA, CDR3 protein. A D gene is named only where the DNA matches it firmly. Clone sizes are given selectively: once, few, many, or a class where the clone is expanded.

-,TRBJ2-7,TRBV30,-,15,TGTGCCTGGAGTGGCTGGGGGGCCCCCAACTACGAGCAGTACTTC,CAWSGWGAPNYEQYF
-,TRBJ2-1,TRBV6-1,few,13,TGTGCCAGCACCAAAGGGCCAAGAAATGAGCAGTTCTTC,CASTKGPRNEQFF
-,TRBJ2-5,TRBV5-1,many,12,TGCGCCAGCAGCTTCAGGGCAGAGACCCAGTACTTC,CASSFRAETQYF
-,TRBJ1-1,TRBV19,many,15,TGTGCCAGTAGTATGCCCGTTCCCAGCCGCACTGAAGCTTTCTTT,CASSMPVPSRTEAFF
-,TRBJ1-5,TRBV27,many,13,TGTGCCAGCAGTTTCGGGCAGAATCAGCCCCAGCATTTT,CASSFGQNQPQHF
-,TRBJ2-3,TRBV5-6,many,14,TGTGCCAGCATGAAAGGGCCGAGCACAGATACGCAGTATTTT,CASMKGPSTDTQYF
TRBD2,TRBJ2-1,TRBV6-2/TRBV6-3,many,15,TGTGCCAGCAGTTACGGGCGACTAGCCCTCAATGAGCAGTTCTTC,CASSYGRLALNEQFF
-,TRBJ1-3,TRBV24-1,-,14,TGTGCCACCAGTGATTCCTTGGTGGGAAACACCATATATTTT,CATSDSLVGNTIYF
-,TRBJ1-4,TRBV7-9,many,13,TGTGCCACCGTACGGGGAACCCATGAAAAACTGTTTTTT,CATVRGTHEKLFF
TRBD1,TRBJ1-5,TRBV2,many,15,TGTGCCACCGGTCCCGGGACAGGGTCGGGACAGCCCCAGCATTTT,CATGPGTGSGQPQHF
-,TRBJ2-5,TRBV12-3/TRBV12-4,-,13,TGTGCCAGCAGTTGGACATTCCGAGAGTCCCAGTACTTC,CASSWTFRESQYF
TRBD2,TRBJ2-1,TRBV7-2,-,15,TGTGCCAGCATCCTAACCGGGACTAGATCTGGTGAGCAGTTCTTC,CASILTGTRSGEQFF
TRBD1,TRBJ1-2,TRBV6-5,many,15,TGTGCCAGCAGTTACTCGGCTACAGGGGTCTATGGCTACACCTTC,CASSYSATGVYGYTF